The present T cell receptor (beta chain) was sequenced within a study of cytomegalovirus exposure and HLA in healthy donors. Study-level information: Assignment to the Caucasian-associated ancestry cluster applied to approximately 80% of the 350 to 500 genotyped donors. Study-level findings and limits: Most subjects had HLA-A and HLA-B alleles reportedly predicted accurately by TCR beta sequences. Specific recognition of CMV antigens was confirmed in vitro for a few chains (all CMV-associated). Later analysis suggested links between common viral pathogens and several top significant clusters.

V dropped 1 base and J dropped 3; count of bases not matched to a gene: 5. Per germline, CDR1 MDHEN and CDR2 SYDVKM. This CDR3 is built from 17 residues. A note on this clone: Its matching antigen is unknown.

PCR used 60 Vbeta primers and 13 Jbeta primers. TCRdb keeps only in-frame clones here, not all; method: immunoSEQ multiplex PCR. The data show about 100,000 clones, about a tenth seen once. The rearrangement joins TRBV28 to TRBJ2-6; TRBD1 matches at 8 bases. This TCR was recovered from a man aged 40-49 years in good health and CMV-seropositive. The sequencing sample was made of PBMCs. The DNA of the CDR3 is TGTGCCAGCAGTTTATTGCCAGGGACAGGTGGGGCCAACGTCCTGACTTTC. It encodes CASSLLPGTGGANVLTF.